This T cell receptor (beta chain) derives from a study of OX40 agonist ivuxolimab in advanced cancers. Study results and caveats: Antigen specificity of clonally expanded peripheral T cells was not established. Also showing low normalized T-cell clonal expansion were some of the nonresponders.

Turning to this clone: What it binds is unknown.

With 5 bases removed from V and 5 bases from J, the gap between germline ends came to 18 bases. CDR3 length: 15 amino acids. Germline CDR1 is SEHNR and CDR2 is FQNEAQ (reference sequence). Blood specimens came from baseline, cycle 4 day 1, and cycle 7 day 1. Using immunoSEQ multiplex PCR, the repertoire was profiled, and TCRdb retains in-frame clones only, with some absent. Here the sample spans about 98,000 clones, roughly 89% being singletons. This material consisted of CD4+ or CD8+ T cells sorted from blood, taken in a trial of the OX40 agonist ivuxolimab. The sequence was obtained from an adult with an advanced solid tumor such as melanoma, head and neck, liver or kidney cancer. The genes are TRBV7-9 and TRBJ2-5; D call uncertain. The CDR3 sequence is CASSLRAEYPETQYF. As DNA, the CDR3 is TGTGCCAGCAGCCTCCGGGCCGAATATCCGGAGACCCAGTACTTC.